This T cell receptor beta chain was observed in a study of blood T cell repertoires in COVID-19. Looking at the study overall: Acute-phase and convalescent COVID-19 samples originated in the United States, Italy and Spain. PBMCs, B-cell-depleted T cells, or T cells provided the cDNA or gDNA that made up the material.

The germline gives CDR1 LGHNA, CDR2 YNFKEQ. This CDR3 contains 18 residues. The junction had 5 bases not matched to a gene; V was cut back by 0 bases and J by 0 bases. The authors' processing: Quantification of nucleated cells was approximated via reference gene primer amplification. TCRdb's table, derived via immunoSEQ multiplex PCR, lists solely in-frame clones and lacks some. That table furnishes V, J and clone size, whereas the DNA furnished D and trimming. The data hold some 380,000 clones, with roughly 77% observed a single time. The sequenced sample was peripheral blood. This sequence joins TRBV4-2 and TRBJ2-3; 11 nucleotides agree with TRBD2. The TCR sequence derives from a human donor with acute or convalescent COVID-19. The donor label of this sample is uncertain. The CDR3 region is CASSQDFSGRGSTDTQYF. CDR3 DNA: TGTGCCAGCAGCCAAGATTTTAGCGGGAGGGGAAGCACAGATACGCAGTATTTT.